What follows describes a single T cell receptor (beta chain). Its cognate antigen is unknown. This sample was included in a study of OX40 agonist ivuxolimab in advanced cancers. Turning to the study itself: Under the entry rules, prior anti-PD-1, anti-PD-L1 or anti-CTLA-4 therapy was allowed, and more than 35% had some.

Patients with autoimmune history or systemic immunosuppression were excluded. The repertoire was sequenced with immunoSEQ multiplex PCR; TCRdb's copy has only in-frame clones and lacks some. The sample holds about 64,000 clones; 70% to 90% are singletons and the top ten take approximately 1.4%. Study findings and constraints: CD8+ T cells averaged more expanded clones than CD4+.

V lost 5 bases to trimming and J lost 0 bases, with 14 bases between them. The germline V gene encodes CDR1 MNHEY and CDR2 SVGAGI. CDR3 length: 15 amino acids. This receptor was identified in an adult with an advanced solid tumor such as melanoma, head and neck, liver or kidney cancer. The sample was CD4+ or CD8+ T cells sorted from blood, taken in a trial of the OX40 agonist ivuxolimab. The chain links TRBV6-5 to TRBJ2-7, with D perhaps matching TRBD1 (6 bases). In DNA, the CDR3 is TGTGCCAGCAGTACGACAGGACACCGCTCCTACGAGCAGTACTTC. This sequence encodes CASSTTGHRSYEQYF.